This is a list of T cell receptor beta chains from one sample in a study of OX40 agonist ivuxolimab in advanced cancers. Produced via immunoSEQ multiplex PCR; TCRdb's table is partial and in-frame only. Of roughly 68,000 clones in the sample, 80% to 90% were seen once. This material consisted of CD4+ or CD8+ T cells sorted from blood, taken in a trial of the OX40 agonist ivuxolimab. The receptors shown here come from an adult with an advanced solid tumor such as melanoma, head and neck, liver or kidney cancer. CDR3s include the opening cysteine and the closing phenylalanine or tryptophan. The order of the fields is clone size, V gene, D gene, J gene, CDR3 DNA, CDR3 protein. The D gene is left open where the match is weak. The size field is filled for only some rows; it gives once, few, many or a size class.

clone size: .
V gene: TRBV10-3
D gene: .
J gene: TRBJ1-2
CDR3 DNA: TGTGCCATCACCGACCCCGGGAAGTCCTATGGCTACACCTTC
CDR3 protein: CAITDPGKSYGYTF

clone size: .
V gene: TRBV9
D gene: .
J gene: TRBJ2-7
CDR3 DNA: TGTGCCAGCAGCGTAGGTGGCGGCCCCGTGGACGAGCAGTACTTC
CDR3 protein: CASSVGGGPVDEQYF

clone size: .
V gene: TRBV14
D gene: .
J gene: TRBJ1-5
CDR3 DNA: TGTGCCAGCAGCCAACTTACCGGTTCGCCCCAGCATTTT
CDR3 protein: CASSQLTGSPQHF

clone size: .
V gene: TRBV19
D gene: .
J gene: TRBJ1-5
CDR3 DNA: TGTGCCAGTAGTATAGAGGTCGCAGGGCCAGCGCAGCCCCAGCATTTT
CDR3 protein: CASSIEVAGPAQPQHF

clone size: .
V gene: TRBV19
D gene: TRBD2
J gene: TRBJ2-7
CDR3 DNA: TGTGCCAGTAGTATAGACGGGAGAACTAGCGGCGCCTACGAGCAGTACTTC
CDR3 protein: CASSIDGRTSGAYEQYF

clone size: once
V gene: TRBV6-5
D gene: .
J gene: TRBJ1-2
CDR3 DNA: TGTGCCAGCAGTTGGGACCGCTCTAACTATGGCTACACCTTC
CDR3 protein: CASSWDRSNYGYTF

clone size: .
V gene: TRBV27
D gene: TRBD2
J gene: TRBJ2-1
CDR3 DNA: TGTGCCAGCGGCCTAGCGGTGAGCTCCTACAATGAGCAGTTCTTC
CDR3 protein: CASGLAVSSYNEQFF

clone size: .
V gene: TRBV5-5
D gene: TRBD2
J gene: TRBJ2-5
CDR3 DNA: TGTGCCAGTACAACGGATCTGGGACTAGCGGGAGAGACCCAGTACTTC
CDR3 protein: CASTTDLGLAGETQYF

clone size: .
V gene: TRBV7-9
D gene: .
J gene: TRBJ2-1
CDR3 DNA: TGTGCCAGCAGCTCCCGTTCTAGCATAACCCTGCGGGGGCAGTTCTTC
CDR3 protein: CASSSRSSITLRGQFF

clone size: .
V gene: TRBV19
D gene: .
J gene: TRBJ1-4
CDR3 DNA: TGTGCCAGTAGGCGGGGTAGCGGAGAAAAACTGTTTTTT
CDR3 protein: CASRRGSGEKLFF

clone size: .
V gene: TRBV11-3
D gene: .
J gene: TRBJ2-2
CDR3 DNA: TGTGCCAGCAGCTTAGACCCGTCCGGGGAGCTGTTTTTT
CDR3 protein: CASSLDPSGELFF

clone size: .
V gene: TRBV27
D gene: TRBD1
J gene: TRBJ2-1
CDR3 DNA: TGTGCCAGCAGTTCGTCGACAGGGAGCAATGAGCAGTTCTTC
CDR3 protein: CASSSSTGSNEQFF

clone size: .
V gene: TRBV7-8
D gene: .
J gene: TRBJ1-1
CDR3 DNA: TGTGCCAGCAGCCCTAACGGTGGGGAAAGTATCTTGTCAGCTTTCTTT
CDR3 protein: CASSPNGGESILSAFF

clone size: .
V gene: TRBV9
D gene: .
J gene: TRBJ2-7
CDR3 DNA: TGTGCCAGCAGCGAGGGTATTAGGGGCGGCGAGCAGTACTTC
CDR3 protein: CASSEGIRGGEQYF

clone size: .
V gene: TRBV7-9
D gene: TRBD1
J gene: TRBJ2-5
CDR3 DNA: TGTGCCAGCAGCTTGCGGACAGGGTCGAGCGAGACCCAGTACTTC
CDR3 protein: CASSLRTGSSETQYF

clone size: .
V gene: TRBV7-9
D gene: TRBD1
J gene: TRBJ1-1
CDR3 DNA: TGTGCCAGCAGGGCAGCTACAGGGGGCGTTGGAGCTTTCTTT
CDR3 protein: CASRAATGGVGAFF

clone size: .
V gene: TRBV5-1
D gene: TRBD2
J gene: TRBJ2-5
CDR3 DNA: TGCGCCAGCAGCTTGGGGTTAGCGGGACTTCAAGAGACCCAGTACTTC
CDR3 protein: CASSLGLAGLQETQYF

clone size: .
V gene: TRBV9
D gene: TRBD1
J gene: TRBJ1-2
CDR3 DNA: TGTGCCAGCAGCGTACAGGGGGACAACTATGGCTACACCTTC
CDR3 protein: CASSVQGDNYGYTF

clone size: .
V gene: TRBV4-1
D gene: .
J gene: TRBJ2-7
CDR3 DNA: TGCGCCAGCAGCCCCTCTCAAACTAGTTACGAGCAGTACTTC
CDR3 protein: CASSPSQTSYEQYF

clone size: .
V gene: TRBV5-6
D gene: .
J gene: TRBJ1-1
CDR3 DNA: TGTGCCAGCAGCTTCGGTAGTCAGGCTGAAGCTTTCTTT
CDR3 protein: CASSFGSQAEAFF

clone size: .
V gene: TRBV27
D gene: .
J gene: TRBJ1-2
CDR3 DNA: TGTGCCAGCAGTTTTCACGCTAACTATGGCTACACCTTC
CDR3 protein: CASSFHANYGYTF

clone size: .
V gene: TRBV7-9
D gene: TRBD1
J gene: TRBJ2-7
CDR3 DNA: TGTGCCAGCAGCTCCCCGGACAGGGTTTTATACGAGCAGTACTTC
CDR3 protein: CASSSPDRVLYEQYF

clone size: once
V gene: TRBV15
D gene: .
J gene: TRBJ2-7
CDR3 DNA: TGTGCCACCAGCAGAGTACCGGGGGCGACCTACGAGCAGTACTTC
CDR3 protein: CATSRVPGATYEQYF

clone size: .
V gene: TRBV10-3
D gene: .
J gene: TRBJ2-7
CDR3 DNA: TGTGCCATCAGTGAGGGACGCCCTCGGGACGAGCAGTACTTC
CDR3 protein: CAISEGRPRDEQYF

clone size: .
V gene: TRBV28
D gene: .
J gene: TRBJ2-3
CDR3 DNA: TGTGCCAGCAGTACGTACACCTCAGATACGCAGTATTTT
CDR3 protein: CASSTYTSDTQYF

clone size: .
V gene: TRBV5-1
D gene: .
J gene: TRBJ2-3
CDR3 DNA: TGCGCCAGCAGCTTGGCAAATGGGGCGTCCCCTAGCACAGATACGCAGTATTTT
CDR3 protein: CASSLANGASPSTDTQYF

clone size: .
V gene: TRBV6-1
D gene: .
J gene: TRBJ1-3
CDR3 DNA: TGTGCCAGCAGTCGGGGGGGGCTTGGAAACACCATATATTTT
CDR3 protein: CASSRGGLGNTIYF

clone size: .
V gene: TRBV27
D gene: .
J gene: TRBJ1-1
CDR3 DNA: TGTGCCAGCGGAGGGGGCACTGAAGCTTTCTTT
CDR3 protein: CASGGGTEAFF

clone size: .
V gene: TRBV19
D gene: .
J gene: TRBJ2-2
CDR3 DNA: TGTGCCAGTAGCAGGTCGTCGGGGGTTCACACCGGGGAGCTGTTTTTT
CDR3 protein: CASSRSSGVHTGELFF

clone size: .
V gene: TRBV9
D gene: .
J gene: TRBJ2-1
CDR3 DNA: TGTGCCAGCAGCGTAGACCGGGGGACCTACAATGAGCAGTTCTTC
CDR3 protein: CASSVDRGTYNEQFF

clone size: .
V gene: TRBV9
D gene: TRBD2
J gene: TRBJ2-1
CDR3 DNA: TGTGCCAGCAGCGTTCGGGGGGTAGGGACCTACAATGAGCAGTTCTTC
CDR3 protein: CASSVRGVGTYNEQFF

clone size: .
V gene: TRBV19
D gene: .
J gene: TRBJ1-1
CDR3 DNA: TGTGCCAGTAGTATCGCCGCAGGGGCAGATACTGAAGCTTTCTTT
CDR3 protein: CASSIAAGADTEAFF

clone size: once
V gene: TRBV7-6
D gene: .
J gene: TRBJ2-3
CDR3 DNA: TGTGCCAGCAGCTCAGGGCCCGTCGGGGATACGCAGTATTTT
CDR3 protein: CASSSGPVGDTQYF

clone size: .
V gene: TRBV7-9
D gene: .
J gene: TRBJ2-7
CDR3 DNA: TGTGCCAGCAGCTGGAACAGGGATTCCTACGAGCAGTACTTC
CDR3 protein: CASSWNRDSYEQYF

clone size: .
V gene: TRBV7-6
D gene: .
J gene: TRBJ2-1
CDR3 DNA: TGTGCCAGCAGCTCCAATTATGAGCAGTTCTTC
CDR3 protein: CASSSNYEQFF

clone size: .
V gene: TRBV5-1
D gene: .
J gene: TRBJ1-1
CDR3 DNA: TGCGCCAGCAGCCCACAGGGAGCGGTAACTTTCTTT
CDR3 protein: CASSPQGAVTFF

clone size: .
V gene: TRBV13
D gene: .
J gene: TRBJ2-1
CDR3 DNA: TGTGCCAGCAGCTTAGCTAGGGGGGACTACAATGAGCAGTTCTTC
CDR3 protein: CASSLARGDYNEQFF

clone size: .
V gene: TRBV13
D gene: .
J gene: TRBJ2-7
CDR3 DNA: TGTGCCAGCAGCTTAGGTCTATCAAGCTCCTACGAGCAGTACTTC
CDR3 protein: CASSLGLSSSYEQYF

clone size: .
V gene: TRBV5-1
D gene: TRBD1
J gene: TRBJ1-2
CDR3 DNA: TGCGCCAGCAGCTTGCGACAGGGTATGGACTATGGCTACACCTTC
CDR3 protein: CASSLRQGMDYGYTF

clone size: .
V gene: TRBV27
D gene: .
J gene: TRBJ2-3
CDR3 DNA: TGTGCCAGCAGTTTAAGACAGACCACAGATACGCAGTATTTT
CDR3 protein: CASSLRQTTDTQYF

clone size: .
V gene: TRBV4-1
D gene: .
J gene: TRBJ1-2
CDR3 DNA: TGCGCCAGCAGCCAAGATGTTAGGCTGCAGAGAGGTGGCTACACCTTC
CDR3 protein: CASSQDVRLQRGGYTF

clone size: .
V gene: TRBV7-2
D gene: .
J gene: TRBJ2-7
CDR3 DNA: TGTGCCAGCAGCTTAAGGGACGGCAGCTCCTACGAGCAGTACTTC
CDR3 protein: CASSLRDGSSYEQYF